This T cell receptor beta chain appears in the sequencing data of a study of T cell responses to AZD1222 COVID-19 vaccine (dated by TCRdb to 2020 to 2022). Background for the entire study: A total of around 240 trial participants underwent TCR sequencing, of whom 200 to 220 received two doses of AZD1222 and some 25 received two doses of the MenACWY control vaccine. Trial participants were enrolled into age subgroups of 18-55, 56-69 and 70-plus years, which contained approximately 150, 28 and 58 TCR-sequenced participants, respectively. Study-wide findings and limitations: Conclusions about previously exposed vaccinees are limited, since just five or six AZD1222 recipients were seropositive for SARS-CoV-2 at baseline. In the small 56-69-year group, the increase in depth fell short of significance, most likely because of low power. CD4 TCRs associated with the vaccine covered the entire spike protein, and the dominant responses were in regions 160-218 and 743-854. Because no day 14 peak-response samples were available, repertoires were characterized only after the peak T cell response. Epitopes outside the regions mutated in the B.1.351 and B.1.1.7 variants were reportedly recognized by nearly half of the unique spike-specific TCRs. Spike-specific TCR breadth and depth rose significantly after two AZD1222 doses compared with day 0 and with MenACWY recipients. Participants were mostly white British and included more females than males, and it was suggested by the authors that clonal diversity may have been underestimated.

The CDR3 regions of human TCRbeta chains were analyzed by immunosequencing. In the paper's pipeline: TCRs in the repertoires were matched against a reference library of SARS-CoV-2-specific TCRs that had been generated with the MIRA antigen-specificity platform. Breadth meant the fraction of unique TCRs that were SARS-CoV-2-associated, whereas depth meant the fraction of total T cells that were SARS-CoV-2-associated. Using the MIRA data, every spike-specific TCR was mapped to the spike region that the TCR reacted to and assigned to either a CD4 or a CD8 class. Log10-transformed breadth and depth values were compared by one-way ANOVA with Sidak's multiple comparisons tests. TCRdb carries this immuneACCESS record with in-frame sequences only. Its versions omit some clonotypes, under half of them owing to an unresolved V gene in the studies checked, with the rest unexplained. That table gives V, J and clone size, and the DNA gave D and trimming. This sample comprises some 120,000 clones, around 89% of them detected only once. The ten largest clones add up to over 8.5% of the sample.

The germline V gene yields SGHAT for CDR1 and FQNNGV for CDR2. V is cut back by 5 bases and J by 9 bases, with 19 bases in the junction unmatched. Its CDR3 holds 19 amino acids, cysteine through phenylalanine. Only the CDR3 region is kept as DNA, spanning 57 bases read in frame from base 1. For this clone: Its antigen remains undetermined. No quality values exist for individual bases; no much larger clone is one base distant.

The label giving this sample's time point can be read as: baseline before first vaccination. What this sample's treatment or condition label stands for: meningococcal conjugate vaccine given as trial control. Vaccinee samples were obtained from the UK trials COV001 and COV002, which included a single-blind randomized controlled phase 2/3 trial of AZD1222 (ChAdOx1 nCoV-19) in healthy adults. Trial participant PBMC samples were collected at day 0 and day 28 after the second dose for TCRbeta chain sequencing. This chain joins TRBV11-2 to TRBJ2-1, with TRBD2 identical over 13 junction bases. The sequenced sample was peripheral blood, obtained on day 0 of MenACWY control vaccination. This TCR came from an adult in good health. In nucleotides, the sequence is TGTGCCAGCAGCACCGGGACTAGCGGGACTATTACCCAATTCGGTGAGCAGTTCTTC. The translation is CASSTGTSGTITQFGEQFF.